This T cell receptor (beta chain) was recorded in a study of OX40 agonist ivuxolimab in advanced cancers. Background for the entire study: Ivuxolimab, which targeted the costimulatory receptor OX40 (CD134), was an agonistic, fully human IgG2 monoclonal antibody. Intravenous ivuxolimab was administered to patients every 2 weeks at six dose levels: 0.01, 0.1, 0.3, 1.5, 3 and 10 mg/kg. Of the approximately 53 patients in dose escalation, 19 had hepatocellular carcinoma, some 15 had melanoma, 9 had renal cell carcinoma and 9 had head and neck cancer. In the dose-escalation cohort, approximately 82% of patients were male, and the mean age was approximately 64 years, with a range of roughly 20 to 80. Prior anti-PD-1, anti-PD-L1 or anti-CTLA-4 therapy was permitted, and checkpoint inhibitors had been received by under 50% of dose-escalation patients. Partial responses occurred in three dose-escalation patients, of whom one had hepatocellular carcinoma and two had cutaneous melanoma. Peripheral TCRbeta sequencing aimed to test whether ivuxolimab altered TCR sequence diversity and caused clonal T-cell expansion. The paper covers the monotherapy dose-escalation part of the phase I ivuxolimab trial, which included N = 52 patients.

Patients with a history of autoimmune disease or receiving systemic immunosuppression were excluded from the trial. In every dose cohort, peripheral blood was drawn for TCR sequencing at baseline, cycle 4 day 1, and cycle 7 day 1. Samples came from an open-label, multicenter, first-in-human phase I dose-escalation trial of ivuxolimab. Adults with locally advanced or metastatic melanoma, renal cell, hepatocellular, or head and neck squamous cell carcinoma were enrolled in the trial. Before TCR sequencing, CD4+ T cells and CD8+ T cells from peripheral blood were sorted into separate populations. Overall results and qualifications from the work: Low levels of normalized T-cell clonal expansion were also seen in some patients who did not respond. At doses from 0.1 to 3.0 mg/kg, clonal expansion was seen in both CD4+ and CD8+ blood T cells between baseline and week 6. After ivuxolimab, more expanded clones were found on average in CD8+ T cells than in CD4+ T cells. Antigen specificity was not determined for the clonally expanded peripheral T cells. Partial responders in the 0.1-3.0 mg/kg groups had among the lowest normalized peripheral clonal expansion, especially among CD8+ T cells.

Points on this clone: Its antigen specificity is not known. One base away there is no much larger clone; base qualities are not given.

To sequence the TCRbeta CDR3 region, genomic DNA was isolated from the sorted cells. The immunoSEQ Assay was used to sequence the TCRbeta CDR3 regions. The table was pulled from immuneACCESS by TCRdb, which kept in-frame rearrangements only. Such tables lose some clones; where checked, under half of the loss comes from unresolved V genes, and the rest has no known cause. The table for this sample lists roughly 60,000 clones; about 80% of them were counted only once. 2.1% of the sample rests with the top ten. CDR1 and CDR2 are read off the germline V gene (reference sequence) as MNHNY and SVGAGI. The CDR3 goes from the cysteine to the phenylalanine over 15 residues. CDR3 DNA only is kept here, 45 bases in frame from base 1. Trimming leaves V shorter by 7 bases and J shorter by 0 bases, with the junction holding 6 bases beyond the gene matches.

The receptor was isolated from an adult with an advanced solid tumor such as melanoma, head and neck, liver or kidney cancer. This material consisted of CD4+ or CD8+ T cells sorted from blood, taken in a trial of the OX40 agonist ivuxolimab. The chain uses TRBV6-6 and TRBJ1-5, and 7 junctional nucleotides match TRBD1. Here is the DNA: TGTGCCAGCAAGCCACAGGGGTATAGCAATCAGCCCCAGCATTTT. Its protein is CASKPQGYSNQPQHF.